The clone carrying this T cell receptor beta chain was seen more than once but under ten times. The data belong to a study of T cell repertoires in cytomegalovirus infection. TCRdb independently ran MiXCR on the reads; one entry per CDR3 protein. The sample holds roughly 720,000 distinct CDR3 sequences, 35% to 40% seen once. V was trimmed by 6 bases and J by 5 bases, leaving 8 bases between them. Germline V gene data show CDR1 as SNHLY and CDR2 as FYNNEI. This CDR3 spans 12 amino acids. The TCR sequence derives from a human donor in good health (CMV status not recorded). Some clones in this sample may be carry-over from other donors' samples. Specimen: PBMCs. This chain joins TRBV2 and TRBJ2-4; weak D call: TRBD1 (6 bases). The chain's CDR3 is CASSTGQNIQYF. The CDR3 bases are TGTGCCAGCAGCACAGGGCAAAACATTCAGTACTTC.